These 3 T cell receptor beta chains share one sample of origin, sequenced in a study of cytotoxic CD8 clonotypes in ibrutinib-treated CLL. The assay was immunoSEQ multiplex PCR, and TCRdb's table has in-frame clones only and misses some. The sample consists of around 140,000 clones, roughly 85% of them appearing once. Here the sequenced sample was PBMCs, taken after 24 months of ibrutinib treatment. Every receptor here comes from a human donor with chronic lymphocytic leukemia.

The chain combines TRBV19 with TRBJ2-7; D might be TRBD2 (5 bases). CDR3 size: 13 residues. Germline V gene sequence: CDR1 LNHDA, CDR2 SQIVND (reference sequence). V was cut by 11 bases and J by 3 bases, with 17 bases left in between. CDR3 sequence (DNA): TGTGCCGGAATAACCAGACGGGGCTACGAGCAGTACTTC. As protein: CAGITRRGYEQYF.

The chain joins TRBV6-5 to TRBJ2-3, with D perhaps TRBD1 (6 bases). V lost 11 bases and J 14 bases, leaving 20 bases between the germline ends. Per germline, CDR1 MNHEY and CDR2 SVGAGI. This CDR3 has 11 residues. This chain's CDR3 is CASSSSQGWYF. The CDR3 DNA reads TGTGCCTCCTCCTCATCGCAGGGGTGGTATTTT.

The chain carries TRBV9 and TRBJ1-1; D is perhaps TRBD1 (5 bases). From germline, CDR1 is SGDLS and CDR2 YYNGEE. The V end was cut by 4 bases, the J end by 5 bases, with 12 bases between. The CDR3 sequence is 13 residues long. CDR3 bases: TGTGCCAGCAGCCCCCGGGGGTTGACTGAAGCTTTCTTT. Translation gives CASSPRGLTEAFF.